This T cell receptor beta chain was found in a study of blood T cell repertoires in COVID-19. The junction had 6 bases not matched to a gene; V was cut back by 8 bases and J by 3 bases. The CDR3 loop spans 13 amino acids. CDR1 and CDR2 from the germline V gene are SQVTM and ANQGSEA. The method was immunoSEQ multiplex PCR; TCRdb's version includes in-frame clones alone and lacks a portion of them. The sample shows about 150,000 clones, 70% to 85% of them seen only once. Sequencing was carried out using peripheral blood. The chain combines TRBV29-1 with TRBJ2-3, with TRBD1 matching over 9 bases. The TCR originated in an elderly man with COVID-19, enrolled during active disease. The CDR3 sequence is CSHPQGATDTQYF. CDR3 DNA: TGCAGCCATCCACAGGGGGCAACAGATACGCAGTATTTT.